These 3 T cell receptor beta chains were all obtained from the same sample, sequenced in a study of blood T cell repertoires in COVID-19. Sequenced by immunoSEQ multiplex PCR; TCRdb stores in-frame clones only, minus some. This sample has hundreds of thousands of clones, with about 87% found just once. Specimen: peripheral blood. Source of these receptors: a woman in her 50s with COVID-19, enrolled during active disease.

The chain has TRBV7-2 and TRBJ1-2; the D gene is possibly TRBD1 (5 bases). Per germline, CDR1 SGHTA and CDR2 FQGNSA. Trimming left V 3 bases short and J 6 bases short, with 26 bases between. CDR3 length equals 18 residues. Here the CDR3 DNA reads TGTGCCAGCAGCTTCTTTGCGAGGGACGGAGGGACCAGGAATGGCTACACCTTC. Translating it yields CASSFFARDGGTRNGYTF.

This sequence joins TRBV14 and TRBJ1-2; no clear D gene. The germline V and J ends were trimmed by 0 bases and 7 bases, with 12 bases remaining between them. The CDR3 loop spans 14 amino acids. Germline V gene lookup returns CDR1 SGHDN and CDR2 FVKESK. The CDR3: CASSQDPVGGGYTF. CDR3 nucleotide sequence: TGTGCCAGCAGCCAAGATCCGGTTGGAGGTGGCTACACCTTC.

The V gene is TRBV6-5, the J gene TRBJ1-1, with D uncertain. The ends were cut back, 2 bases at V and 1 base at J, with 14 bases in the middle. Looked up from germline, CDR1 is MNHEY and CDR2 is SVGAGI. The length of the CDR3 is 16 residues. The DNA of the CDR3 is TGTGCCAGCAGTTACCCTGGGCGTTTTGGGAACACTGAAGCTTTCTTT. It yields the protein CASSYPGRFGNTEAFF.